A selection of T cell receptor beta chains follows, all from one sample in a study of post-analysis software for immune sequencing data. TCRdb re-derived calls from the PCR reads in MiXCR, one entry per CDR3 protein. Of roughly 430,000 distinct CDR3 sequences listed, 39% were seen once; the top ten hold 7.6%. The specimen was blood. The receptors come from a girl under 10 years old with multiple sclerosis. CDR3s include the opening cysteine and the closing phenylalanine or tryptophan. Fields, in order: clone size, V gene, CDR3 protein. Clone size is shown for a subset of rows, as once, few, many or a class of expanded clone.

>.|TRBV25-1
CASSEFGYGYTF
>few|TRBV9
CASSVEASGRYEQYF
>once|TRBV5-1
CASSLGTGQSYGYTF
>.|TRBV4-1
CASSQDGGFETQYF
>.|TRBV12-3/TRBV12-4
CASSLTFRGLRQPQHF
>.|TRBV9
CASSVAGEYTDTQYF
>many|TRBV5-1
CASSLGPPNEQFF
>.|TRBV10-3
CATSESPGQGIEEETQYF
>.|TRBV29-1
CSVDPGLDEQFF
>.|TRBV12-3/TRBV12-4
CASSSPDTGSYNEQFF
>.|TRBV7-2
CASSLSGHPNTEAFF
>few|TRBV27
CASSSGLGAGEKLFF
>few|TRBV12-3/TRBV12-4
CASSPPGQGVHYGYTF
>.|TRBV28
CASSYLTGMNEQFF
>.|TRBV7-3
CASSSVAGVYNEQFF
>.|TRBV20-1
CSASLLLAGGYEQYF
>.|TRBV5-1
CASSLHTSGRYNEQFF
>.|TRBV20-1
CSAAGGGRDEQYF
>few|TRBV27
CASSLGTSGVYEQYF
>.|TRBV2
CASTDGLAGNPWEQYF
>.|TRBV29-1
CSVHRDSRKQFF
>.|TRBV5-6
CASSLMNEQFF
>few|TRBV27
CASNFLLAGMGLYNEQFF
>.|TRBV5-1
CASSLGSQGTYEQYF
>.|TRBV6-5
CASSSQGGSYEQYF
>.|TRBV5-1
CASSFQGYGYTF
>many|TRBV29-1
CSVAGTITYEQYF
>.|TRBV5-5
CASSLFEGGTGELFF
>few|TRBV4-1
CASSQPGQGGNQPQHF
>few|TRBV5-1
CASSFWTGATYEQYF
>.|TRBV29-1
CSVGRPLSGGETQYF
>few|TRBV7-2
CASSSVVMQFF
>.|TRBV4-3
CASSQASRTGEETRYF
>few|TRBV18
CASSPDREISPLHF
>few|TRBV5-1
CASSPRAGLGSPLHF
>.|TRBV28
CASSLLSGESSYNEQFF